The entry below describes one T cell receptor (beta chain). Germline CDR1 reads SNHLY; CDR2 reads FYNNEI. This CDR3 is 14 amino acids long. V was pared by 4 bases and J by 1 base, with 10 bases between. The sample comes from a study of blood T cell repertoires in COVID-19. Original methodology: By means of reference gene primer amplification, nucleated cell counts were estimated. TCRdb's copy holds only in-frame clones and misses some; the assay was immunoSEQ multiplex PCR. V and J calls and clone size are given by that table; D and trimming were obtained from the DNA. This table has about 180,000 clones, 80% to 90% appearing once.

The sequenced sample consisted of peripheral blood. This chain links TRBV2 with TRBJ2-5, with D unclear. This sequence was found in a man in his forties with active or convalescent COVID-19. The CDR3 is CASSVGSIQETQYF. The CDR3, as DNA: TGTGCCAGCAGTGTGGGCTCCATCCAAGAGACCCAGTACTTC.